This T cell receptor (beta chain) was captured in a study of cytomegalovirus exposure and HLA in healthy donors (dated by TCRdb to the late 2010s). About the investigation overall: According to a later analysis, the 120 or so validation repertoires were produced on the same platform as the approximately 620 repertoires of the first cohort. The study combined high-throughput TCR immunosequencing, statistical association of individual TCRs with disease status, and machine learning to predict cytomegalovirus infection status. Besides the first cohort of roughly 640 subjects, a separate validation cohort made up of over a hundred different subjects was used. The study aimed to test whether signatures of past pathogen exposure could be identified by cataloging public T cell receptors. General conclusions and limits of the study: According to the authors, the approach could potentially be generalized to other disease states and immunological phenotypes. A later analysis lacked HLA typing for the validation cohort, so it scored co-occurrence in that cohort across all 120 repertoires. In a later analysis, TCRs clustered in the first cohort were found to also tend to co-occur in the approximately 120 validation repertoires, with approximately 95% of cluster scores above 0. The classifier was reported to diagnose cytomegalovirus status with high specificity and sensitivity in both the original cohort and the validation cohort. Most TCR sequences were seen in very few donors, while some public TCRs were found in many individuals. A total of 150 to 200 TCR beta chains were listed by the study as associated with cytomegalovirus. In vitro tests confirmed that a few of the cytomegalovirus-associated TCR beta chains recognize cytomegalovirus antigens.

In the case of this clone: Its antigen specificity is not known. Base-call qualities are not available, and no considerably larger clone is one nucleotide away.

Libraries were made using the immunoSEQ multiplex PCR assay. In the source study's methods: A statistical classification framework was built to diagnose cytomegalovirus status from the catalog of TCR beta chain sequences. This immuneACCESS table, as held by TCRdb, lists in-frame sequences with V and J called but not all clones. Of the missing ones, under half trace to an unresolved V gene in checked studies; the others have no known cause. V and J calls plus clone size are reproduced from that table; the DNA served to infer D and trimming. The sample table lists fewer than 200,000 clones, 90% to 97% of them with a count of one. The ten top clones hold approximately 1% of the sample. The donors were included in the validation cohort of around 120 subjects, a group kept apart from the approximately 700-subject first cohort. The sequence derives from a woman aged 18-29 years in good health and CMV-seronegative. Sequencing was carried out using PBMCs.

The CDR3 is CASSPPGGSEKLFF. The nucleotides read TGTGCCAGCTCACCACCAGGAGGTAGTGAAAAACTGTTTTTT. The chain uses TRBV18 and TRBJ1-4, with the D gene uncertain. The CDR3, from cysteine to phenylalanine, totals 14 residues. CDR3 DNA is the only sequence kept; it has 42 bases, read in frame from the first base. In the germline V gene, CDR1 corresponds to KGHSH and CDR2 to LQKENI. The V and J ends are trimmed by 0 bases and 7 bases, leaving 9 bases between them. The CDR3, completed at both ends by the reference TRBV18 and TRBJ1-4 genes, gives the full variable domain NAGVMQNPRHLVRRRGQEARLRCSPMKGHSHVYWYRQLPEEGLKFMVYLQKENIIDESGMPKERFSAEFPKEGPSILRIQQVVRGDSAAYFCASSPPGGSEKLFFGSGTQLSVL.